This TCR beta chain was sequenced during a study of identical twins. The V end lost 4 bases, the J end lost 4 bases, and 23 bases lay between the germline ends. The V gene's germline CDR1 is SGDLS and CDR2 YYNGEE. The CDR3 covers 17 residues. TCRdb ran MiXCR on the 5' RACE reads and lists one entry per CDR3 protein. The table includes roughly 710,000 distinct CDR3 sequences, around 5.7% detected once. The genes are TRBV9 and TRBJ1-2, with a tentative D call TRBD1 (5 bases). This TCR came from a man aged 18-30 years in good health. Sequenced: naive T cells sorted from blood. The CDR3 here is CASSTGTQVNGIYGYTF. CDR3 DNA sequence: TGTGCCAGCAGCACCGGGACCCAAGTTAATGGGATCTATGGCTACACCTTC.